The T cell receptor (beta chain) under discussion was sequenced for a study of early T cells in non-severe SARS-CoV-2 infection. At the level of the study: Sequencing targeted bulk RNA from unsorted whole blood, leaving chains unpaired. Overall study results and limits: Sequences matched to VDJdb favored anti-spike CD8 responses, while private and CD4 specificities were missed.

This clonotype has at least ten counts. The antigen remains unidentified. Individual cDNA molecules carried attached unique molecular identifiers. MiXCR, applied by TCRdb to the 5' RACE reads, yields one record per CDR3 protein. The data hold 80,000 or so distinct CDR3 sequences, with 10% to 15% observed a single time. With 5 bases removed from V and 6 bases from J, the gap between germline ends came to 12 bases. This CDR3 is 13 amino acids long. Germline-derived CDR1 and CDR2 are SEHNR and FQNEAQ (reference sequence). Sequencing input: whole blood. The receptor's source is an adult who was a healthcare worker with PCR-confirmed SARS-CoV-2 infection or an uninfected control (not recorded which). The chain is built from TRBV7-9 and TRBJ2-3; D is ambiguous. This CDR3 reads CASSPTTSDTQYF. CDR3 nucleotides: TGTGCCAGCAGCCCCACGACGTCGGATACGCAGTATTTT.